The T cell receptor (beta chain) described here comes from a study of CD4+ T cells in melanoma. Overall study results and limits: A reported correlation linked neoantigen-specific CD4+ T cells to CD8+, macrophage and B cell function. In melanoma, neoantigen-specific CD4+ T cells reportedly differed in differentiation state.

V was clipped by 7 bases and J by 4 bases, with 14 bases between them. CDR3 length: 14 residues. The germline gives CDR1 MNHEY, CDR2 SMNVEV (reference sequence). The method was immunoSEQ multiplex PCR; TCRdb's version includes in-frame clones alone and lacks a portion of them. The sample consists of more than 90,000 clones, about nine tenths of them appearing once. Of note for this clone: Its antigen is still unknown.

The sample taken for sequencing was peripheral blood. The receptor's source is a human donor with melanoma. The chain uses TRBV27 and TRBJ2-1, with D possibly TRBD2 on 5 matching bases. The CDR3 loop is CASTTSGRYNEQFF. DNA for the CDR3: TGTGCCAGCACCACTTCGGGGAGATACAATGAGCAGTTCTTC.